This section outlines one T cell receptor (beta chain) sequence together with its context. The target antigen is unknown. Here immunoSEQ multiplex PCR was the method, and the copy in TCRdb shows in-frame clones only, minus some. The profile covers more than 2 million clones, with roughly 94% appearing a single time and 0.13% taken by the ten largest. This record comes from a study of shared clonotypes between healthy human individuals. Study findings and constraints: Represented genetic and exposure-history diversity was restricted by having few donors. Large depth notwithstanding, sorted-subset sequencing proved incomplete by rarefaction. Sequencing depth was predicted to influence how clonotypes are shared among donors. The naive CD4 repertoires of a handful of donors were compared, and about 5% of clonotypes were shared.

The CDR3 is 15 residues long. Looked up from germline, CDR1 is SEHNR and CDR2 is FQNEAQ (reference sequence). V was shortened by 0 bases and J by 4 bases, with 12 bases between the two germline ends. The V and J genes are TRBV7-9 and TRBJ1-2; TRBD1 is a possible D gene (5 bases). Sequencing input: naive CD4+ T cells sorted from blood. Sample subset: CD45RA+ positively selected. This sequence was found in a man aged 18 to 35 in good health. The CDR3 DNA is TGTGCCAGCAGCTTAGCCCTGGGGGGGACCTATGGCTACACCTTC. It yields the protein CASSLALGGTYGYTF. Drawing the rest from reference TRBV7-9 and TRBJ1-2, the complete variable domain is DTGVSQNPRHKITKRGQNVTFRCDPISEHNRLYWYRQTLGQGPEFLTYFQNEAQLEKSRLLSDRFSAERPKGSFSTLEIQRTEQGDSAMYLCASSLALGGTYGYTFGSGTRLTVV.